This T cell receptor beta chain was recovered during a study of patients and donors after allogeneic stem cell transplantation. V was clipped by 7 bases and J by 6 bases, with 15 bases between them. CDR1 and CDR2 (germline): MNHNS, SASEGT. The CDR3 is 13 residues long. MiXCR was run by TCRdb on the RT-PCR reads, yielding one entry per CDR3 protein. The table has about a million distinct CDR3 sequences, approximately 19% seen once. The clonotype comes from a human donor who was either an allogeneic HSCT recipient or a stem cell or donor lymphocyte infusion donor (not recorded which). It is not recorded whose cells these are; they may come from a transplant donor. This rearrangement joins TRBV6-1 to TRBJ1-2; no firm D call. The sample consisted of blood, either unsorted or a sorted T cell fraction (not recorded which). The DNA for the CDR3 is TGTGCCAGCACCCAAGGTGGGCAAGATGGCTACACCTTC. Its translation is CASTQGGQDGYTF.